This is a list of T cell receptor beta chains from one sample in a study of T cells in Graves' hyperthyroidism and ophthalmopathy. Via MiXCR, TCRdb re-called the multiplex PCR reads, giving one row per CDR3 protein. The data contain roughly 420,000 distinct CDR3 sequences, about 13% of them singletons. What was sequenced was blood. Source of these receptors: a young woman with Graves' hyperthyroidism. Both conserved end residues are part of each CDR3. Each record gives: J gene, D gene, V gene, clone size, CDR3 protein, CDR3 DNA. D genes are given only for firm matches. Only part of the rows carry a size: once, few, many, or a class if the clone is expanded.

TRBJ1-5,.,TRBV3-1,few,CASSQAGAGNQPQHF,TGTGCCAGCAGCCAAGCGGGCGCGGGCAATCAGCCCCAGCATTTT
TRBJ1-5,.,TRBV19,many,CASSIQAVSNQPQHF,TGTGCCAGTAGTATACAGGCAGTCAGCAATCAGCCCCAGCATTTT
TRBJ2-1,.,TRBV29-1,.,CSVERVTSSYNEQFF,TGCAGCGTTGAAAGGGTAACCAGCTCCTACAATGAGCAGTTCTTC
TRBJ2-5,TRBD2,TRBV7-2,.,CASSSGLAFGTKETQYF,TGTGCCAGCAGCTCGGGACTAGCGTTCGGGACCAAAGAGACCCAGTACTTC
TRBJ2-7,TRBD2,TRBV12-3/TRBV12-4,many,CASSKSGLARVSYEQYF,TGTGCCAGCAGTAAATCGGGACTAGCGAGGGTATCCTACGAGCAGTACTTC
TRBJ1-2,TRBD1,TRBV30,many,CACQTQGDYGYTF,TGTGCCTGCCAAACCCAGGGGGACTATGGCTACACCTTC
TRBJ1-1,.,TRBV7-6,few,CASSLEAAGEAFF,TGTGCCAGCAGCTTAGAGGCGGCAGGAGAAGCTTTCTTT
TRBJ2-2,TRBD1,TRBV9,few,CASSSTSGGLTGELFF,TGTGCCAGCAGCTCCACTTCAGGGGGTCTCACCGGGGAGCTGTTTTTT
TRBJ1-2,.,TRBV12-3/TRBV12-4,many,CASSLLGNYGYTF,TGTGCCAGCAGTTTACTGGGGAACTATGGCTACACCTTC
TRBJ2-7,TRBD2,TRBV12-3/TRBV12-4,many,CASSFEGGISTYEQYF,TGTGCCAGCAGTTTCGAGGGAGGGATTTCGACCTACGAGCAGTACTTC
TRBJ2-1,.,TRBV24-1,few,CATSDLTYNEQFF,TGTGCCACCAGTGATTTAACCTACAATGAGCAGTTCTTC
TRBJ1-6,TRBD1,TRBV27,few,CASSRRPLRQGDNSPLHF,TGTGCCAGCAGTCGCAGACCGCTCCGACAGGGGGATAATTCACCCCTCCACTTT
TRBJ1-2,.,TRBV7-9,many,CASSLDVYGYTF,TGTGCCAGCAGCTTAGACGTCTATGGCTACACCTTC
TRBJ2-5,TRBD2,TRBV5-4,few,CASSLGLAGDQETQYF,TGTGCCAGCAGCTTGGGACTAGCGGGTGACCAAGAGACCCAGTACTTC
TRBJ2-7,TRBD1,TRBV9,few,CASSVAGQGSEQYF,TGTGCCAGCAGCGTGGCTGGACAGGGGAGCGAGCAGTACTTC
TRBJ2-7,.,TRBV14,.,CASSQVLGVTYEQYF,TGTGCCAGCAGCCAAGTCTTGGGAGTTACCTACGAGCAGTACTTC
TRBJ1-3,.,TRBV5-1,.,CASSAGGAGDTIYF,TGCGCCAGCAGCGCCGGGGGCGCTGGGGACACCATATATTTT
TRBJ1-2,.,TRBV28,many,CASSLVGRNYGYTF,TGTGCCAGCAGTTTAGTCGGGCGGAACTATGGCTACACCTTC
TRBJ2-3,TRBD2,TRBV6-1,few,CASSLIAGEMDTQYF,TGTGCCAGCAGTTTGATAGCGGGAGAAATGGATACGCAGTATTTT
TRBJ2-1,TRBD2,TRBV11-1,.,CASSFGGSGSKNEQFF,TGTGCCAGCAGCTTCGGGGGCAGCGGGAGTAAGAATGAGCAGTTCTTC
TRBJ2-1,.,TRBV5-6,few,CASSTDSTHEQFF,TGTGCCAGCAGCACTGACAGTACCCATGAGCAGTTCTTC
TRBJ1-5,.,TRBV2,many,CASSESGANQPQHF,TGTGCCAGCAGTGAATCAGGGGCCAATCAGCCCCAGCATTTT
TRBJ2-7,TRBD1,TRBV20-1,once,CSARGDSYEQYF,TGCAGTGCTAGAGGGGACAGCTACGAGCAGTACTTC
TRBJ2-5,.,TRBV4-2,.,CASSQEYRGETQYF,TGTGCCAGCAGCCAAGAGTATCGAGGCGAGACCCAGTACTTC
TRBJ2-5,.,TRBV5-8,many,CASSRGGAQETQYF,TGTGCCAGCAGTCGGGGAGGTGCCCAAGAGACCCAGTACTTC
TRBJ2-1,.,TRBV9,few,CASSVEGGEGSDEQFF,TGTGCCAGCAGCGTAGAGGGGGGGGAGGGGAGCGATGAGCAGTTCTTC
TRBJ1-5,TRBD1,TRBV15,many,CATSLRDRGRQPQHF,TGTGCCACCAGCCTAAGAGACAGGGGAAGACAGCCCCAGCATTTT
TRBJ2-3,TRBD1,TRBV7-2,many,CASSFRAGGSTDTQYF,TGTGCCAGCAGCTTTCGGGCAGGGGGAAGCACAGATACGCAGTATTTT
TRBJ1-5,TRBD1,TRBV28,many,CATHTGVVGQPQHF,TGTGCCACTCACACAGGGGTCGTCGGTCAGCCCCAGCATTTT
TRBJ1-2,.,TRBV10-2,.,CASSESVTHYGYTF,TGCGCCAGCAGTGAGTCAGTCACGCACTATGGCTACACCTTC
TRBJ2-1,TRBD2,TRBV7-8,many,CASSLQASGGTYNEQFF,TGTGCCAGCAGCTTACAGGCTAGCGGGGGAACCTACAATGAGCAGTTCTTC
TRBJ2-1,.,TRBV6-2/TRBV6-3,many,CASSYSFGVEQFF,TGTGCCAGCAGTTACTCCTTCGGAGTAGAGCAGTTCTTC